This is a list of T cell receptor beta chains from one sample in a study of cytomegalovirus exposure and HLA in healthy donors. This table comes from immunoSEQ multiplex PCR, and its TCRdb copy is limited to in-frame clones, with some not included. This sample has tens of thousands of clones; 70% to 90% occur once, and the top ten carry 3% to 4%. Sequenced: PBMCs. The receptors were sampled from a woman between 18 and 29 years old in good health and CMV-seropositive. The CDR3 runs from the conserved cysteine through the conserved F or W. Fields, in order: V gene, J gene, D gene, clone size, CDR3 DNA, CDR3 protein. A D gene is named only where the DNA matches it firmly. Some rows mark clone size as missing; the rest say once, few, many or name a class of expanded clone.

>TRBV2|TRBJ1-1|-|-
TGTGCCAGCAGTGATACCCAGGGCGTTTCGAACACTGAAGCTTTCTTT
CASSDTQGVSNTEAFF
>TRBV19|TRBJ1-5|-|-
TGTGCCAGTAGTATACAGGGTAATTTAGCCCTATTTAATCAGCCCCAGCATTTT
CASSIQGNLALFNQPQHF
>TRBV18|TRBJ2-7|-|-
TGTGCCAGCTCACCAAGACAGGGGACTACCTACGAGCAGTACTTC
CASSPRQGTTYEQYF
>TRBV9|TRBJ1-2|TRBD1|-
TGTGCCAGCAGCGACGGGACAGGGGGTCTCGGCTATGGCTACACCTTC
CASSDGTGGLGYGYTF
>TRBV6-5|TRBJ2-1|-|-
TGTGCCAGCAGCCACCCTCCCTTAGCGGATGAGCAGTTCTTC
CASSHPPLADEQFF
>TRBV6-1|TRBJ1-1|TRBD1|-
TGTGCCAGTCAGGGGACAGCTGTGACTGAAGCTTTCTTT
CASQGTAVTEAFF
>TRBV30|TRBJ2-7|-|-
TGTGCCTGGAGTGTACCAGGACTAAAGGAATACGAGCAGTACTTC
CAWSVPGLKEYEQYF
>TRBV6-4|TRBJ2-1|-|-
TGTGCCACCAGTGAGCCGAGAGGCGGCAAGAATGAGCAGTTCTTC
CATSEPRGGKNEQFF
>TRBV11-2|TRBJ2-7|-|-
TGTGCCAGCAGCTTAGGTTTGGTTGGGGGGAACGAGCAGTACTTC
CASSLGLVGGNEQYF
>TRBV10-3|TRBJ1-5|-|-
TGTGCCATCAGTGATCCCGGGTATAGCAATCAGCCCCAGCATTTT
CAISDPGYSNQPQHF
>TRBV6-5|TRBJ2-5|TRBD1|-
TGTGCCAGCAGGGCAAGACAGGGAGAAGAGACCCAGTACTTC
CASRARQGEETQYF
>TRBV13|TRBJ2-7|TRBD1|once
TGTGCCAGCAGCTCCACCCCTCACCGAGTCACAGGGGCTGACGAGCAGTACTTC
CASSSTPHRVTGADEQYF
>TRBV28|TRBJ2-7|-|-
TGTGCCAGCAGTCCTCAGGGCTACGAGCAGTACTTC
CASSPQGYEQYF
>TRBV18|TRBJ1-5|-|-
TGTGCCAGCTCACCACGAGAGGGAGAGCGGCCCCAGCATTTT
CASSPREGERPQHF
>TRBV4-2|TRBJ2-7|TRBD2|-
TGTGCCAGCAGCCAAGTTTCGGGGGAGGGAGGCTACGAGCAGTACTTC
CASSQVSGEGGYEQYF
>TRBV5-1|TRBJ2-7|-|many
TGCGCCAGCAGCTTGGTTGGAGCCGATCCCTACGAGCAGTACTTC
CASSLVGADPYEQYF
>TRBV6-5|TRBJ1-5|TRBD1|-
TGTGCCAGCAGTCCCGGGACAGAAGATCAGCCCCAGCATTTT
CASSPGTEDQPQHF
>TRBV6-5|TRBJ1-5|TRBD1|-
TGTGCCAGCAGCTCCGGGACAGGGGATAGTCAGCCCCAGCATTTT
CASSSGTGDSQPQHF
>TRBV5-5|TRBJ1-1|-|-
TGTGCCAGCAGCCACGGGGAGGATTTCAGCTCTGAAGCTTTCTTT
CASSHGEDFSSEAFF
>TRBV6-1|TRBJ2-6|-|few
TGTGCCAGCAGTGAAAGAGACTCTGGGGCCAACGTCCTGACTTTC
CASSERDSGANVLTF
>TRBV30|TRBJ2-2|-|-
TGTGCCTGGAGTGTACGGCGGGGGCCCGGGGAGCTGTTTTTT
CAWSVRRGPGELFF
>TRBV30|TRBJ2-7|TRBD2|-
TGTGCCTGGAGTATTACTAGCGGGAGGGTGGGGGAGCAGTACTTC
CAWSITSGRVGEQYF
>TRBV7-8|TRBJ2-1|TRBD2|once
TGTGCCAGCAGCTTAAATGGCCAGGGACTAGACAATGAGCAGTTCTTC
CASSLNGQGLDNEQFF
>TRBV27|TRBJ2-1|-|-
TGTGCCAGCAGTTTACTGCGACAAGACAATGAGCAGTTCTTC
CASSLLRQDNEQFF
>TRBV6-5|TRBJ2-2|-|-
TGTGCCAGCAGTTTCCGAGGGATCGGGGAGCTGTTTTTT
CASSFRGIGELFF
>TRBV6-1|TRBJ1-5|TRBD1|-
TGTGCCAGCACCTCGACAGGGGAGGGTCAGCCCCAGCATTTT
CASTSTGEGQPQHF
>TRBV12-5|TRBJ2-7|-|-
TGTGCTAGTGGTTTGGTTACTGTACTCGACGAGCAGTACTTC
CASGLVTVLDEQYF
>TRBV6-1|TRBJ2-1|-|-
TGTGCCAGCAGTCCCCCAGGCTTCGATAGCAATGAGCAGTTCTTC
CASSPPGFDSNEQFF
>TRBV28|TRBJ1-4|TRBD1|-
TGTGCCAGCAGGAAACAGGGGGCTGGTGAAAAACTGTTTTTT
CASRKQGAGEKLFF
>TRBV20-1|TRBJ2-5|TRBD2|-
TGCAGTGCTAGAGAAGGACTAGTAAAGTACTTC
CSAREGLVKYF
>TRBV27|TRBJ2-7|TRBD1|-
TGTGCCAGCGGACGCCCGGGACAGGTTTTATCCTACGAGCAGTACTTC
CASGRPGQVLSYEQYF
>TRBV6-1|TRBJ1-5|-|-
TGTGCCAGCAAGGGAGGAGGGAGCAATCAGCCCCAGCATTTT
CASKGGGSNQPQHF
>TRBV6-6|TRBJ1-4|TRBD1|-
TGTGCCAGCAGAATCGCGGACAGGATCAGGATGTTTTTT
CASRIADRIRMFF
>TRBV20-1|TRBJ1-1|-|few
TGCAGTGCTAGTGACATCCCTGAAGCTTTCTTT
CSASDIPEAFF
>TRBV6-1|TRBJ1-1|TRBD1|-
TGTGCCAGCAGTATACGGACAGGGTTTGAAGCTTTCTTT
CASSIRTGFEAFF
>TRBV19|TRBJ2-7|-|-
TGTGCCAGTAGGGGCAACGAGCAGTACTTC
CASRGNEQYF
>TRBV7-8|TRBJ1-5|-|-
TGTGCCAGCAGCTTAGTACCCCTCGCCAGGTATAGCAATCAGCCCCAGCATTTT
CASSLVPLARYSNQPQHF
>TRBV29-1|TRBJ1-2|-|-
TGCAGCGTTGAAGCGAACTCCTGGGGCGGCTACACCTTC
CSVEANSWGGYTF
>TRBV5-5|TRBJ2-1|TRBD2|-
TGTGCCAGCAGCCCCGGGGCGGGAGTAACCTACAATGAGCAGTTCTTC
CASSPGAGVTYNEQFF
>TRBV2|TRBJ2-1|TRBD2|-
TGTGCCAGCAGTGAAGTAGGGCGGGAGATGGGAAATGAGCAGTTCTTC
CASSEVGREMGNEQFF
>TRBV7-2|TRBJ1-2|-|-
TGTGCCAGCAGCTTAGAAACAGGGCTATTAGGCTACACCTTC
CASSLETGLLGYTF